These 15 T cell receptor beta chains came from one sample sequenced in a study of T cells in women clearing cervical HPV infection. The assay was immunoSEQ multiplex PCR, and TCRdb's table has in-frame clones only and misses some. The sample table sets out about 36,000 clones. Specimen: blood buffy coat. These receptors were collected from a woman aged 18-69 years with a cervical HPV16 infection that either progressed to CIN3+ or cleared (not recorded which).

Details on this clone: The CDR3 end lies 3 residues beyond the end of the read and is filled in from the germline J gene. The chain combines TRBV18 with TRBJ1-5; no reliable D call. The CDR3 contains 16 residues. The germline V gene has CDR1 KGHSH and CDR2 LQKENI. V was cut by 5 bases and J by 0 bases, with 14 bases left in between. The CDR3 protein is CASSSGVAYSNQPQHF. The part of the CDR3 DNA that was read is TGTGCCAGCTCATCCGGGGTAGCTTATAGCAATCAGCCC.

To note about this clone: Sequencing ends 3 residues short of the CDR3 end; the germline J gene provides the rest. This chain uses TRBV10-3 with TRBJ2-1, with D perhaps matching TRBD1 (6 bases). The V gene lost 0 bases and the J gene lost 4 bases, with 13 bases spanning the gap. The CDR3 spans 16 residues. In germline, CDR1 is ENHRY, CDR2 SYGVKD. The CDR3: CAISESPGAPYNEQFF. The DNA read from the CDR3 is TGTGCCATCAGTGAGTCCCCAGGGGCCCCTTACAATGAG.

To note about this clone: The read gets to within 3 residues of the CDR3 end, and the germline J gene fills in the rest. The genes are TRBV18 and TRBJ2-1; D is uncertain. The CDR3 spans 15 residues. V lost 3 bases and J 0 bases, leaving 9 bases between the germline ends. Germline V CDR1 and CDR2: KGHSH, LQKENI. The CDR3 spells CASSPAVSSYNEQFF. The sequenced part of the CDR3 DNA is TGTGCCAGCTCACCCGCAGTGAGCTCCTACAATGAG.

Turning to this clone: Coverage ceases 3 residues before the CDR3 finishes, and the germline J gene fills in the end. The chain is built from TRBV6-7 and TRBJ1-2, with D maybe TRBD1 (6 bases). TRBV6-7 is classed as an ORF, of uncertain function. CDR3 size: 10 residues. The ends were cut back, 7 bases at V and 7 bases at J, with 7 bases in the middle. The part of the CDR3 DNA that was read is TGTGCCAGCACAGGGGCTGGC. This codes for CASTGAG. The entire CDR3 protein reads CASTGAGYTF.

This clone shows up as medium-sized by frequency. The read comes to an end 3 residues before the CDR3 does, leaving the germline J gene to fill in the end. The chain is built from TRBV20-1 and TRBJ2-7, with 10 bases that match TRBD2. There are 19 residues in the CDR3. Trimming took 2 bases from V and 0 from J; bases not matched to a gene: 16. Germline V gives CDR1 DFQATT, CDR2 SNEGSKA (reference sequence). CDR3 loop: CSARSLFLSGGTSSYEQYF. Partial CDR3 DNA: TGCAGTGCTAGATCGCTATTCCTTAGCGGGGGGACCAGCTCCTACGAG.

As for this clone: The read is 3 residues too short to cover the CDR3 end, so that end is filled in from the germline J gene. This sequence joins TRBV12-5 and TRBJ1-4; possible D gene TRBD1, 6 bases. CDR3 length: 14 amino acids. Germline assignment: CDR1 LGHNT and CDR2 FRNRAP. Trimming cost V 6 bases and J 2 bases, with 10 bases left between them. The CDR3 bases that were read are TGTGCTAGTGGGCCAGGGGACACTAATGAAAAA. As protein: CASGPGDTNEK. The entire CDR3 reads CASGPGDTNEKLFF.

Comments on this clone: The missing CDR3 end, 3 residues past where the read stops, is filled in from the germline J gene. The chain is built from TRBV12-5 and TRBJ2-7, with D tentatively TRBD2 (7 bases). Germline V gene lookup returns CDR1 LGHNT and CDR2 FRNRAP. V was shortened by 3 bases and J by 4 bases, with 25 bases between the two germline ends. The CDR3 length is 18 residues. The CDR3 loop is CASGFTPPNPRGRYEQYF. The part of the CDR3 DNA that was read is TGTGCTAGTGGTTTCACTCCCCCCAACCCGCGGGGGCGGTACGAG.

Points on this clone: The read finishes 3 residues shy of the CDR3 end, and the germline J gene is used to complete it. The chain links TRBV20-1 to TRBJ2-1, with 9 bases lining up with TRBD2. The CDR3 runs 15 residues. The junction had 5 bases not matched to a gene; V was cut back by 0 bases and J by 5 bases. Germline lookup yields CDR1 DFQATT and CDR2 SNEGSKA (reference sequence). The covered CDR3 bases are TGCAGTGCTAGAGATGGGGCTAGCGGGGACAATGAG. Translating it yields CSARDGASGDNE. The complete CDR3 protein is CSARDGASGDNEQFF.

With respect to this clone: The CDR3 end is not reached by the read, which stops 3 residues before it; the germline J gene fills it in. The J gene is TRBJ1-1, the V gene TRBV5-4, with D uncertain. The CDR3 sequence is 15 residues long. Germline V gene data show CDR1 as SGHNT and CDR2 as YYREEE (reference sequence). The V and J ends lost 0 bases and 0 bases respectively, with 9 bases between them. The CDR3 here is CASSLGPPMNTEAFF. Partial CDR3 DNA: TGTGCCAGCAGCTTGGGTCCCCCCATGAACACTGAA.

About this clone: The CDR3 extends 3 residues past the end of the read, so its final part is completed from the germline J gene. The rearrangement links TRBV6-2 or TRBV6-3 to TRBJ1-5, with unresolved D. Deletions cut 6 bases from V and 5 bases from J, with 14 bases between. In germline, CDR1 is MNHEY, CDR2 SVGEGT. The CDR3 loop spans 14 amino acids. The CDR3 bases that were read are TGTGCCAGCAGCTCAGTCCGTGGTGATCAGCCC. Its translation is CASSSVRGDQP. The full CDR3 protein reads CASSSVRGDQPQHF.

To note about this clone: The CDR3 is cut off 3 residues early in the read; its end comes from the germline J gene. This chain connects TRBV18 to TRBJ2-5; 7 bases agree with TRBD2. Per the germline V gene, CDR1 is KGHSH and CDR2 is LQKENI. The CDR3 consists of 12 residues. Trimming at V came to 3 bases and at J to 5 bases, leaving 0 bases not matched to a gene. CDR3 loop: CASSPGGETQYF. The part of the CDR3 DNA that was read is TGTGCCAGCTCACCGGGGGGGGAGACC.

On this clone itself: The read falls 3 residues short of the CDR3 end, and the missing part is taken from the germline J gene. The chain uses TRBV7-9 and TRBJ2-7; 9 bases align to TRBD1. The CDR3 covers 13 residues. The germline V gene encodes CDR1 SEHNR and CDR2 FQNEAQ (reference sequence). The V segment lost 5 bases and the J segment 3 bases; nucleotides outside the gene matches: 2. The CDR3 DNA, read in part, is TGTGCCAGCAGCAGGGGACAGGGCTACGAG. The encoded protein is CASSRGQGYE. The whole CDR3 is CASSRGQGYEQYF.

In the case of this clone: In the same sample, other DNA sequences code for this CDR3. The CDR3 spells CASSLGGGADTQYF. The covered CDR3 bases are TGCGCCAGCAGCTTGGGGGGAGGGGCAGATACG. The rearrangement links TRBV5-1 to TRBJ2-3, with 7 bases identical to TRBD2. The CDR3 end is not reached by the read, which stops 3 residues before it; the germline J gene fills it in. Trimming removed 0 bases from V and 4 bases from J; junction bases left unmatched: 2. The CDR3 runs to 14 residues. In germline, CDR1 is SGHRS, CDR2 YFSETQ.

Details on this clone: The CDR3 end falls 3 residues outside the read, so it is completed with the germline J gene. The chain recombines TRBV19 with TRBJ2-1; 14 bases match TRBD2. CDR3 length: 16 amino acids. The ends lost 7 bases at V and 7 bases at J; junction bases unmatched: 9. In germline, CDR1 is LNHDA, CDR2 SQIVND (reference sequence). The sequenced CDR3 bases are TGTGCCAGTACCCCCAAGGGGACTAGCGGGAGTAATGAG. Translating gives CASTPKGTSGSNE. The CDR3, in full, reads CASTPKGTSGSNEQFF.

On this clone: Read coverage stops 3 residues before the CDR3 terminus; the germline J gene supplies the remainder. The gene calls are TRBV7-6 and TRBJ2-3; the match to TRBD2 covers 10 bases. V lost 2 bases to trimming and J lost 3 bases; unmatched junction nucleotides: 11. The CDR3 has 18 residues. In germline, CDR1 is SGHVS, CDR2 FNYEAQ. The CDR3 spells CASSLRLGSGGMTDTQYF. CDR3 DNA, as far as it was read: TGTGCCAGCAGCTTACGGCTAGGTAGCGGGGGGATGACAGATACG.